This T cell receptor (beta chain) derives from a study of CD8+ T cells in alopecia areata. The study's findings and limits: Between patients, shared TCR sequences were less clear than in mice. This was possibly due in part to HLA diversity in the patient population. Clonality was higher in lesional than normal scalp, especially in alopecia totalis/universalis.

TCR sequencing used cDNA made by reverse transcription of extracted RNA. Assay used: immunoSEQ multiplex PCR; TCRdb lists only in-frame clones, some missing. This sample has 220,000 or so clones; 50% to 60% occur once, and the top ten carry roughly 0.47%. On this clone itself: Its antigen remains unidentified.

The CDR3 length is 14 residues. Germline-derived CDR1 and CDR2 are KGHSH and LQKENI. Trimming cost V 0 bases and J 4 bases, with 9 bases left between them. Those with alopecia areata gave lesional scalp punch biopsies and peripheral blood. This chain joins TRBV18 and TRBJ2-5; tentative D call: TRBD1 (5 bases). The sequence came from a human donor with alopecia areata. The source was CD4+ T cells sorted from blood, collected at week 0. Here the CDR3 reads CASSPPGRGETQYF. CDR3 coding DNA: TGTGCCAGCTCACCACCGGGGCGCGGAGAGACCCAGTACTTC.